These T cell receptor beta chains were read from a single sample in a study of graft-versus-host responses after intestinal transplantation. Which antigens these TCRs recognize remains unknown. Sequenced by immunoSEQ multiplex PCR; TCRdb stores in-frame clones only, minus some. The sample consists of 85,000 to 90,000 clones, approximately 90% of them appearing once. The material sequenced was unstimulated CD4+ T cells sorted from spleen or lymph node cells, taken before transplant. These receptors were taken from a human donor who was the organ donor for an intestinal transplant. Both conserved end residues are part of each CDR3. The D gene is left open where the match is weak. Some rows mark clone size as missing; the rest say once, few, many or name a class of expanded clone.

abundance,v_gene,j_gene,d_gene,CDR3nt,CDR3aa
.,TRBV4-2,TRBJ2-3,TRBD2,TGTGCCAGCAGCCCGTTAGCGGGGCCCACAGATACGCAGTATTTT,CASSPLAGPTDTQYF
.,TRBV5-1,TRBJ2-2,TRBD1,TGCGCCAGCAGCATGGGACAGGGGGTCGGGGAGCTGTTTTTT,CASSMGQGVGELFF
.,TRBV28,TRBJ2-2,TRBD1,TGTGCCAGCAGTTTGAGGACAGGGGCAGCCGGGGAGCTGTTTTTT,CASSLRTGAAGELFF
.,TRBV6-1,TRBJ2-1,.,TGTGCCAGCAGTGGCCCCGGGACTCACCACAATGAGCAGTTCTTC,CASSGPGTHHNEQFF
.,TRBV7-8,TRBJ1-4,.,TGTGCCAGCAGCTTAGTTTTGTCCGTAGGACAGCGTAATGAAAAACTGTTTTTT,CASSLVLSVGQRNEKLFF
few,TRBV4-2,TRBJ1-6,.,TGTGCCAGCAGCCAAGATCCCAGGGTCTCCTATAATTCACCCCTCCACTTT,CASSQDPRVSYNSPLHF
few,TRBV4-1,TRBJ2-7,TRBD1,TGCGCCAGCAGCCGCACCCCGGGACAGTTGTACGAGCAGTACTTC,CASSRTPGQLYEQYF
.,TRBV6-6,TRBJ2-3,.,TGTGCCAGCAGTTATCCTAGCGCAAGCACAGATACGCAGTATTTT,CASSYPSASTDTQYF
.,TRBV5-4,TRBJ2-7,TRBD1,TGTGCCAGCAGCAGCCGGACAGGCCTCTCCTACGAGCAGTACTTC,CASSSRTGLSYEQYF
.,TRBV4-1,TRBJ2-1,.,TGCGCCAGCAGCCAAAGTCGGGATACTAGTTATGAGCAGTTCTTC,CASSQSRDTSYEQFF
.,TRBV5-4,TRBJ2-5,TRBD1,TGTGCCAGCAGCTCCGGACAGGGGGCTTGGGAAGGGGCCCAGTACTTC,CASSSGQGAWEGAQYF
once,TRBV7-2,TRBJ2-3,TRBD2,TGTGCCAGCAGCACTAGCGGGGGGACTAACGTCGTGCAGTATTTT,CASSTSGGTNVVQYF
.,TRBV6-1,TRBJ2-2,.,TGTGCCAGCAGTGGAGGGACTCCCGGGGAGCTGTTTTTT,CASSGGTPGELFF
.,TRBV7-3,TRBJ2-1,.,TGTGCCAGCAGCCTATCCGCCTCCTACAATGAGCAGTTCTTC,CASSLSASYNEQFF
.,TRBV18,TRBJ2-7,.,TGTGCCAGCTCACTGTACTCCGGGGGCGAGCAGTACTTC,CASSLYSGGEQYF
.,TRBV30,TRBJ2-5,.,TGTGCCTTGGCATTTCTCCCACAAGAGACCCAGTACTTC,CALAFLPQETQYF
.,TRBV6-5,TRBJ2-2,TRBD1,TGTGCCAGCAGTTACGCAATCAGGGGGCCCGGGGAGCTGTTTTTT,CASSYAIRGPGELFF
.,TRBV15,TRBJ1-6,.,TGTGCCACCAGCAGAGTCGGGAGCTCCTATAATTCACCCCTCCACTTT,CATSRVGSSYNSPLHF
few,TRBV11-3,TRBJ1-2,TRBD1,TGTGCCAGCAGCACGCAGGGGGCGAAAGGCTACACCTTC,CASSTQGAKGYTF
few,TRBV5-1,TRBJ2-7,TRBD2,TGCGCCAGCAGCTCGGGGGGGGCCCCATCCTACGAGCAGTACTTC,CASSSGGAPSYEQYF
.,TRBV7-9,TRBJ2-7,TRBD2,TGTGCCAGCAGCCCATATAGCGGGAGTGTGCGGGAGCAGTACTTC,CASSPYSGSVREQYF
.,TRBV30,TRBJ2-3,TRBD1,TGTGCCTGGAGCCAGGGGGTTTATTGGACAGATACGCAGTATTTT,CAWSQGVYWTDTQYF
once,TRBV21-1,TRBJ1-4,.,TGTGCCAGCAGCAACAGGGCAACTAATGAAAAACTGTTTTTT,CASSNRATNEKLFF
.,TRBV5-1,TRBJ1-4,.,TGCGCCAGCAGCTTGGGGCCGGGTGATGAAAAACTGTTTTTT,CASSLGPGDEKLFF
.,TRBV6-1,TRBJ2-3,.,TGTGCCGCGCGACGAGGTGGTAGGGGCGATACGCAGTATTTT,CAARRGGRGDTQYF
.,TRBV10-2,TRBJ1-4,.,TGCGCCAGCAGCCCGACCTCACAGGGTGGAAAACTGTTTTTT,CASSPTSQGGKLFF
.,TRBV27,TRBJ1-5,.,TGTGCCAGCAGTTCCTTTGAAAGCCAGCCCCAGCATTTT,CASSSFESQPQHF
.,TRBV9,TRBJ2-3,TRBD2,TGTGCCAGCAGCGTGACTAGCGGGAGTCCAGATACGCAGTATTTT,CASSVTSGSPDTQYF
.,TRBV14,TRBJ1-1,.,TGTGCCAGCAGCCCAGGACAGCATGAAGCTTTCTTT,CASSPGQHEAFF
.,TRBV19,TRBJ1-2,TRBD1,TGTGCCAGCTACAGGGGCGGCTACACCTTC,CASYRGGYTF
.,TRBV30,TRBJ2-2,TRBD1,TGTGCCTGGAGTGTACAGGGGGCCGGGGAGCTGTTTTTT,CAWSVQGAGELFF
.,TRBV18,TRBJ1-1,.,TGTGCCAGCTCACCCCGGACTATGAACACTGAAGCTTTCTTT,CASSPRTMNTEAFF
few,TRBV4-1,TRBJ1-2,.,TGCGCCAGCAGCCAAGACAGGGACTATGGCTACACCTTC,CASSQDRDYGYTF
.,TRBV6-1,TRBJ1-1,.,TGTGCCAGCAGTGAAGGGGCGCATCGTGACGCTTTCTTT,CASSEGAHRDAFF
.,TRBV5-1,TRBJ2-1,TRBD2,TGCGCCAGCAGCGAGCGCGGGGGGCCCGGGAGTGAGCAGTTCTTC,CASSERGGPGSEQFF
.,TRBV18,TRBJ1-5,TRBD1,TGTGCCAGCTCACCGGAGATCCAGGGGGCGAATCAGCCCCAGCATTTT,CASSPEIQGANQPQHF
.,TRBV5-1,TRBJ1-2,TRBD1,TGCGCCAGCAGCTTGGGGGACAGTACTAACTATGGCTACACCTTC,CASSLGDSTNYGYTF
.,TRBV4-1,TRBJ1-3,.,TGCGCCAGCAGCCAACAGTCTTTTTCGACAGGATCTGGAAACACCATATATTTT,CASSQQSFSTGSGNTIYF
.,TRBV28,TRBJ2-5,TRBD2,TGTGCCAGCAGCCCACCACTAGCGACCAATCTCAAAGAGACCCAGTACTTC,CASSPPLATNLKETQYF
.,TRBV6-1,TRBJ1-1,.,TGTGCCAGCAGTGAACCGGTCTGGAGGACCGTGAACACTGAAGCTTTCTTT,CASSEPVWRTVNTEAFF
.,TRBV6-5,TRBJ2-7,.,TGTGCCAGCAGTTACGACAATACAGGGTTCTACGAGCAGTACTTC,CASSYDNTGFYEQYF
once,TRBV1,TRBJ2-1,.,TGCACCAGCAGCCCAACTAGCGGTCATGAGCAGTTCTTC,CTSSPTSGHEQFF
.,TRBV5-1,TRBJ2-1,.,TGCGCCAGCAGCTTGTTCGACAGCTACAATGAGCAGTTCTTC,CASSLFDSYNEQFF
.,TRBV9,TRBJ2-6,.,TGTGCCAGCAGCGTAGCATGGAGCTCTGGGGCCAACGTCCTGACTTTC,CASSVAWSSGANVLTF
.,TRBV7-9,TRBJ2-5,TRBD2,TGTGCCAGCGGTCTAGCGGGGGGACAAGAGACCCAGTACTTC,CASGLAGGQETQYF
.,TRBV5-1,TRBJ2-5,.,TGCGCCAGCAGCTCCAGGGACATCGGACGGGGAAAACAAGAGACCCAGTACTTC,CASSSRDIGRGKQETQYF
.,TRBV5-1,TRBJ2-5,.,TGCGCCAGCAGCTTGTTCCCCGACAGGCAAGAGACCCAGTACTTC,CASSLFPDRQETQYF